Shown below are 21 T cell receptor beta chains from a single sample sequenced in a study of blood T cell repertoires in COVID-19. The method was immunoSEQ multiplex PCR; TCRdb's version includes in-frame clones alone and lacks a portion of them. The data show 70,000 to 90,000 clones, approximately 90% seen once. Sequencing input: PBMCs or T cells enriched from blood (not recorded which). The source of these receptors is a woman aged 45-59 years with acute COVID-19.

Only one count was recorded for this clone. CDR3 in DNA: TGTGCCAGCAGCCAAGATAGCGACTCCTACAATGAGCAGTTCTTC. This encodes CASSQDSDSYNEQFF. The V call is TRBV3-1 (or the pseudogene TRBV3-2), the J call TRBJ2-1, with D perhaps TRBD2 (5 bases). Trimming took off 0 bases at V and 0 bases at J, with 6 bases between the two ends. Germline V CDR1 and CDR2: LGHDT, YNNKEL (reference sequence). The CDR3 runs to 15 residues.

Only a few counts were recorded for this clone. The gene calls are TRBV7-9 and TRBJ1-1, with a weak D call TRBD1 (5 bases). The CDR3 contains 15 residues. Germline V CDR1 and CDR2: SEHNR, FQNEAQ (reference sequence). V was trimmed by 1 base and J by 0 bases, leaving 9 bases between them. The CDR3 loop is CASSLGGFMNTEAFF. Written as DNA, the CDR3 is TGTGCCAGCAGCTTAGGGGGCTTCATGAACACTGAAGCTTTCTTT.

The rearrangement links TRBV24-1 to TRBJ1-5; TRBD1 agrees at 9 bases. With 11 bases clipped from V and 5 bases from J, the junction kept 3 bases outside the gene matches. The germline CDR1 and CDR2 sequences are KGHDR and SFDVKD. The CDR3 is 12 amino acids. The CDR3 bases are TGTGCCAAGGGACAGGGCGATCAGCCCCAGCATTTT. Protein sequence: CAKGQGDQPQHF.

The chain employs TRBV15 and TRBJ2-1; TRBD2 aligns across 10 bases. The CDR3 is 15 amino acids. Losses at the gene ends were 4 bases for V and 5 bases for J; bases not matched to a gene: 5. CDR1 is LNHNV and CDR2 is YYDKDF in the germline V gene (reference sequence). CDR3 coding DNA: TGTGCCACCAGCACGGGACTAGCGCATAACAATGAGCAGTTCTTC. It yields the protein CATSTGLAHNNEQFF.

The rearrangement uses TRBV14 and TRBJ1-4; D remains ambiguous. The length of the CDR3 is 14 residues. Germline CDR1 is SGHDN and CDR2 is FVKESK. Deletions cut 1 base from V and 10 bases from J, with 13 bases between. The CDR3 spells CASSQGLYPTKLFF. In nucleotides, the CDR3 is TGTGCCAGCAGCCAAGGTTTATACCCTACAAAACTGTTTTTT.

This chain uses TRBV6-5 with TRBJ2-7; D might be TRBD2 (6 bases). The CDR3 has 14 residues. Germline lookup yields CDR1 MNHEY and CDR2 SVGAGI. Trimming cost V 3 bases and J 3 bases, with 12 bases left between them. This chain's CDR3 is CASSYLASGYEQYF. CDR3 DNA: TGTGCCAGCAGTTATCTAGCGTCAGGCTACGAGCAGTACTTC.

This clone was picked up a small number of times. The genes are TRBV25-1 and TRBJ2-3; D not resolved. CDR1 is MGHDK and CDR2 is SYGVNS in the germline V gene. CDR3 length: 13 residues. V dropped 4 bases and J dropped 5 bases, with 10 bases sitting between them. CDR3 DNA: TGTGCCAGCAGTGGTTCCCTAGTAGATACGCAGTATTTT. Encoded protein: CASSGSLVDTQYF.

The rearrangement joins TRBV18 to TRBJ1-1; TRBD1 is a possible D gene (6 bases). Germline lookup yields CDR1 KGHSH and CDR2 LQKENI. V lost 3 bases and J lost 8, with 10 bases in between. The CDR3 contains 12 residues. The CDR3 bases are TGTGCCAGCTCACCTCTGGACAGAGAAGCTTTCTTT. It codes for CASSPLDREAFF.

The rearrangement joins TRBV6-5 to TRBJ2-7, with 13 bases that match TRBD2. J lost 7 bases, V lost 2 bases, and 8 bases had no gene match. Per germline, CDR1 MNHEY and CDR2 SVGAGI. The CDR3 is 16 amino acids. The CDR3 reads CASSYGLAGDGEEQYF. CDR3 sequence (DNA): TGTGCCAGCAGTTACGGACTAGCGGGAGATGGGGAGGAGCAGTACTTC.

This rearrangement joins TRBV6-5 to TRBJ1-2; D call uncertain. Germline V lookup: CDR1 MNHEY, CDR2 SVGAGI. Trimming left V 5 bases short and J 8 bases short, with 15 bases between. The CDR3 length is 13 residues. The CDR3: CASSQSQAGGYTF. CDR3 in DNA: TGTGCCAGCAGTCAGAGCCAGGCTGGGGGCTACACCTTC.

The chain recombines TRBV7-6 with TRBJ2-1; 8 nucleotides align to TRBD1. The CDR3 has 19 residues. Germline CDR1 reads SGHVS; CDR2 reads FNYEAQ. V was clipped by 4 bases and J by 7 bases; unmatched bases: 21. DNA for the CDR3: TGTGCCAGCAGCTCCAGAAGGCTTCAGGGGGCCCATTTAGGGAATGAGCAGTTCTTC. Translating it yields CASSSRRLQGAHLGNEQFF.

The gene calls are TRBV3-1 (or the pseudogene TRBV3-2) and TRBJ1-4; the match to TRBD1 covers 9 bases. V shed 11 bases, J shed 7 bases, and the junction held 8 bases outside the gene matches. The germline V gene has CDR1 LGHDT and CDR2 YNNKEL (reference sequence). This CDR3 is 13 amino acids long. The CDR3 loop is CASSVQGAEKLFF. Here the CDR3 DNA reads TGTGCCTCCTCGGTACAGGGGGCTGAAAAACTGTTTTTT.

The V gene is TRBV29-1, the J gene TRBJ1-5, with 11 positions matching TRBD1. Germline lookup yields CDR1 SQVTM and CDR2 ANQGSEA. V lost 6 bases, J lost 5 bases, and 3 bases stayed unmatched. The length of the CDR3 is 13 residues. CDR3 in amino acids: CSVGGQGDQPQHF. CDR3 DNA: TGCAGCGTCGGGGGACAGGGGGATCAGCCCCAGCATTTT. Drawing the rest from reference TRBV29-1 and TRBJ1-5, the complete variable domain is SAVISQKPSRDICQRGTSLTIQCQVDSQVTMMFWYRQQPGQSLTLIATANQGSEATYESGFVIDKFPISRPNLTFSTLTVSNMSPEDSSIYLCSVGGQGDQPQHFGDGTRLSIL.

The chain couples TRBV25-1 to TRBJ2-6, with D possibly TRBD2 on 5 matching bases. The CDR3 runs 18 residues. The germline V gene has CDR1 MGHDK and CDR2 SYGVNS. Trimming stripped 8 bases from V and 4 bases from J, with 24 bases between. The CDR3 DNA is TGTGCCAGCGGAGGCGACCGGGCGCTGGGGTCAGGGGCCAACGTCCTGACTTTC. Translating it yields CASGGDRALGSGANVLTF.

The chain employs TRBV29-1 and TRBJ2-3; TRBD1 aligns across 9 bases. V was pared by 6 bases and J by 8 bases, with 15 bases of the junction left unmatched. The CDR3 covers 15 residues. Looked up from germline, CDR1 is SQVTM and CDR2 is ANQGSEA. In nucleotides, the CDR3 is TGCAGCGTGCATCTAGGACCGGGACAGGGAGGTACGCAGTATTTT. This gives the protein CSVHLGPGQGGTQYF.

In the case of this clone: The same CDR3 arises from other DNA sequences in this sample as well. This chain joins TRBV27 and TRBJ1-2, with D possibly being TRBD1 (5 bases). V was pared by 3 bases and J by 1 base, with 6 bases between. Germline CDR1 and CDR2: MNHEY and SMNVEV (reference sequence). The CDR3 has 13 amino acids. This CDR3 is CASSFGGNYGYTF. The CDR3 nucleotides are TGTGCCAGCAGTTTCGGGGGTAACTATGGCTACACCTTC.

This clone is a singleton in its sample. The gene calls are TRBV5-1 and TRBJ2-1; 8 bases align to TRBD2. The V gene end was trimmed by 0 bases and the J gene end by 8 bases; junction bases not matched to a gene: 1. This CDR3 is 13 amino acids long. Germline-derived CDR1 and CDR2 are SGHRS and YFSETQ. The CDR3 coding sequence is TGCGCCAGCAGCTTGGCGACTAGCGATGAGCAGTTCTTC. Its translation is CASSLATSDEQFF.

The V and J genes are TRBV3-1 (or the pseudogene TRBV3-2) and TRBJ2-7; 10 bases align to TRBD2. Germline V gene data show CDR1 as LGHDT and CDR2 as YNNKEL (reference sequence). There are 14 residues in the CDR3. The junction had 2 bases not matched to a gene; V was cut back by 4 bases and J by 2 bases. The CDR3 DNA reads TGTGCCAGCAGCCTGGGACTAGCGACCTACGAGCAGTACTTC. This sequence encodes CASSLGLATYEQYF.

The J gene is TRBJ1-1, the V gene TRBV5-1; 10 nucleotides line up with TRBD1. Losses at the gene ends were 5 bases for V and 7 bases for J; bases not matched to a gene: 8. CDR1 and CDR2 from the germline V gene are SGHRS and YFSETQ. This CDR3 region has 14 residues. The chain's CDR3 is CASSLMRTGGEAFF. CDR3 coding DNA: TGCGCCAGCAGTTTGATGAGGACAGGGGGTGAAGCTTTCTTT.

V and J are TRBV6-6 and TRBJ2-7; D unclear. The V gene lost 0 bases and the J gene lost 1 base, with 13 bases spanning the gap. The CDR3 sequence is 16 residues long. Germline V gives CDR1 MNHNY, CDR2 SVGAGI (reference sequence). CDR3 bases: TGTGCCAGCAGTTACTCGATCGCTCCGGAGTCCTACGAGCAGTACTTC. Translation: CASSYSIAPESYEQYF.

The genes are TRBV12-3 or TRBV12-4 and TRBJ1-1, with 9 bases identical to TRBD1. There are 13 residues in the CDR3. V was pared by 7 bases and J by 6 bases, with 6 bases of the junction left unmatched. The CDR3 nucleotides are TGTGCCAGCAAGGGACAGGGATTGTCTGAAGCTTTCTTT. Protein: CASKGQGLSEAFF.